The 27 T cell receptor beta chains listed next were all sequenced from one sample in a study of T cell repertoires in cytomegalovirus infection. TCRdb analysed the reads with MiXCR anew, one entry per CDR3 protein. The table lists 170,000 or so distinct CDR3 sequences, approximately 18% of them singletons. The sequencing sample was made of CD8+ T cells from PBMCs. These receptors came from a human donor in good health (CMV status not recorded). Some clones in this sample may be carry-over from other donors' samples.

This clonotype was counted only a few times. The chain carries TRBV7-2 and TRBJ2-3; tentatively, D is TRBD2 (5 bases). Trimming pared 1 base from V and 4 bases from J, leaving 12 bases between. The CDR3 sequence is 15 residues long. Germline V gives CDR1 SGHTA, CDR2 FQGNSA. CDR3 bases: TGTGCCAGCAGCTTAGTGCGGACTTTCTCAGATACGCAGTATTTT. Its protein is CASSLVRTFSDTQYF.

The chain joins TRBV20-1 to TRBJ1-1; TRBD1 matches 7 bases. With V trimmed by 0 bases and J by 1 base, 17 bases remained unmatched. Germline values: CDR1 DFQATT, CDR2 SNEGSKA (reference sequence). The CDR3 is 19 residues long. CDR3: CSARDRSGGHRSQNTEAFF. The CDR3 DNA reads TGCAGTGCTAGAGATCGGTCAGGGGGACACAGAAGCCAGAACACTGAAGCTTTCTTT.

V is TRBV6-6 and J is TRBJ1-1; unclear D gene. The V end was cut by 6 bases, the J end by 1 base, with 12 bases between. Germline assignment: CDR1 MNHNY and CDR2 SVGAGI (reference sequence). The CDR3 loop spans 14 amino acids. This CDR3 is CASSPLKENTEAFF. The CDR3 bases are TGTGCCAGCAGCCCACTAAAGGAGAACACTGAAGCTTTCTTT.

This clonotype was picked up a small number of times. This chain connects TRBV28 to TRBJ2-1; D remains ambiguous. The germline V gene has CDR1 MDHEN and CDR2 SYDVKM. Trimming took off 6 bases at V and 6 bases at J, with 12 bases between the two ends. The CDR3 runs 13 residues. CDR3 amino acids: CASSFLDGNEQFF. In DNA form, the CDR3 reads TGTGCCAGCAGCTTCCTGGACGGCAATGAGCAGTTCTTC.

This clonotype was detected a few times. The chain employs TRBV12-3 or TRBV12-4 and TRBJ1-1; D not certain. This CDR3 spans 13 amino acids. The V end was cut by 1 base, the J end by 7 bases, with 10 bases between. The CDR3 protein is CASSLGDGDEAFF. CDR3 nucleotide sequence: TGTGCCAGCAGTTTAGGTGACGGCGATGAAGCTTTCTTT.

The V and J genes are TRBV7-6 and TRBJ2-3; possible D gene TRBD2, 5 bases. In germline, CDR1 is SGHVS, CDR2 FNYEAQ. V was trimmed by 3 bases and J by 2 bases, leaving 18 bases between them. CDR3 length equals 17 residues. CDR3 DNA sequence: TGTGCCAGCAGCTTCCCGATATCAGCCGGGGACACAGATACGCAGTATTTT. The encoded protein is CASSFPISAGDTDTQYF.

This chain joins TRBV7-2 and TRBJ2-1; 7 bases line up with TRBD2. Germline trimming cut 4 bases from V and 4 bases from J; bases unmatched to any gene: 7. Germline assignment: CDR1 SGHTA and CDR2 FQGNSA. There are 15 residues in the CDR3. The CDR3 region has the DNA TGTGCCAGCAGCTCCCCTAGCGGAAGGTACAATGAGCAGTTCTTC. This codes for CASSSPSGRYNEQFF.

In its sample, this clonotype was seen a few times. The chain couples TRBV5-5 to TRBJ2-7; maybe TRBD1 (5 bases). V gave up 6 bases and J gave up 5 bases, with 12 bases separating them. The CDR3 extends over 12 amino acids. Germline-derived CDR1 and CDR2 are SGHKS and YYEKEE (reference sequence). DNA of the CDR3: TGTGCCAGCATCCGGACAATCCACGAGCAGTACTTC. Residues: CASIRTIHEQYF.

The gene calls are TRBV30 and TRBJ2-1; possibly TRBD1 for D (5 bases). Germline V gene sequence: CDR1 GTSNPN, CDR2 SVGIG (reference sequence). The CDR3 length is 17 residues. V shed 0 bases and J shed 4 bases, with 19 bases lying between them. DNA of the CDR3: TGTGCCTGGAGTGTAGAGACAGTTTTTTCGCAGTACAATGAGCAGTTCTTC. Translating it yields CAWSVETVFSQYNEQFF.

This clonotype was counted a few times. In DNA form, the CDR3 reads TGTGCCAGCAGCTTCCGGCAGGGAACTAACTATGGCTACACCTTC. Protein product: CASSFRQGTNYGYTF. This chain connects TRBV25-1 to TRBJ1-2, with D possibly being TRBD1 (5 bases). This CDR3 has 15 residues. Per the germline V gene, CDR1 is MGHDK and CDR2 is SYGVNS. V was pared by 6 bases and J by 0 bases, with 14 bases between.

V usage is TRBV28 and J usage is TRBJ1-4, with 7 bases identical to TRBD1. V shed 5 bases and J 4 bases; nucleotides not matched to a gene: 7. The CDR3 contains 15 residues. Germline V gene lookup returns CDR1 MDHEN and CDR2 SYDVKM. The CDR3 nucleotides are TGTGCCAGCAGTCCAGGGACAGCTTATAATGAAAAACTGTTTTTT. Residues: CASSPGTAYNEKLFF.

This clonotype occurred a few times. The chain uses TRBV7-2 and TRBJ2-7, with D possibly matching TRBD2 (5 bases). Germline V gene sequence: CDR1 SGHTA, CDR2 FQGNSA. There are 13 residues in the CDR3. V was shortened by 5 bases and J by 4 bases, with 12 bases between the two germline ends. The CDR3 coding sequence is TGTGCCAGCAGCCCGGGGTGGGGTTACGAGCAGTACTTC. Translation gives CASSPGWGYEQYF. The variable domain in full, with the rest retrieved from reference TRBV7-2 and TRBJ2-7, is GAGVSQSPSNKVTEKGKDVELRCDPISGHTALYWYRQSLGQGLEFLIYFQGNSAPDKSGLPSDRFSAERTGGSVSTLTIQRTQQEDSAVYLCASSPGWGYEQYFGPGTRLTVT.

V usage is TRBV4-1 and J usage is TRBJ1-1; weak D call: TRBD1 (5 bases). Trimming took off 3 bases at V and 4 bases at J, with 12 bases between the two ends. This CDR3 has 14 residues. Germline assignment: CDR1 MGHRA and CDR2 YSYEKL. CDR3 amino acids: CASSHRDAGTEAFF. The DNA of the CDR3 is TGCGCCAGCAGCCACCGGGACGCGGGCACTGAAGCTTTCTTT.

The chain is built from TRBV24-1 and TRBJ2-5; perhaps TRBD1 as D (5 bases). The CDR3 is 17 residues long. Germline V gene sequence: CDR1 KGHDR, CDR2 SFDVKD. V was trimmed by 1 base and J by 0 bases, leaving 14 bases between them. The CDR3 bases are TGTGCCACCAGTGATTTTGACAGAGGAAAGTACCAAGAGACCCAGTACTTC. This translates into CATSDFDRGKYQETQYF.

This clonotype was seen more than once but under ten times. CDR3 DNA: TGTGCCTGGCAAGTTCTAGGTGCGACTGAAGCTTTCTTT. The encoded protein is CAWQVLGATEAFF. This sequence joins TRBV30 and TRBJ1-1, with unresolved D. This CDR3 is built from 13 residues. Trimming left V 5 bases short and J 5 bases short, with 15 bases between. Germline values: CDR1 GTSNPN, CDR2 SVGIG (reference sequence).

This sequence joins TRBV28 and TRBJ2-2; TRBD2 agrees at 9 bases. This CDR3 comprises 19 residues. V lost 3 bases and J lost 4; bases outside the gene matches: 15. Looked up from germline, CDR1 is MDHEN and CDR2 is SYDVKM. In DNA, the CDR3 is TGTGCCAGCAGTTTTATGTCGGCGGGGGGGTCCCTTAGCACCGGGGAGCTGTTTTTT. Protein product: CASSFMSAGGSLSTGELFF.

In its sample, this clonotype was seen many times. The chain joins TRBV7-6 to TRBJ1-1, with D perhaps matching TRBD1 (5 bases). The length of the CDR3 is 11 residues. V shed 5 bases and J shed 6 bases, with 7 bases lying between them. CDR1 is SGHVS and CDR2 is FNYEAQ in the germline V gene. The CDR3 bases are TGTGCCAGCAGCCCGGGGGCTGAAGCTTTCTTT. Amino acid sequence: CASSPGAEAFF. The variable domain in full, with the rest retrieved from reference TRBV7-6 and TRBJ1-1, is GAGVSQSPRYKVTKRGQDVALRCDPISGHVSLYWYRQALGQGPEFLTYFNYEAQQDKSGLPNDRFSAERPEGSISTLTIQRTEQRDSAMYRCASSPGAEAFFGQGTRLTVV.

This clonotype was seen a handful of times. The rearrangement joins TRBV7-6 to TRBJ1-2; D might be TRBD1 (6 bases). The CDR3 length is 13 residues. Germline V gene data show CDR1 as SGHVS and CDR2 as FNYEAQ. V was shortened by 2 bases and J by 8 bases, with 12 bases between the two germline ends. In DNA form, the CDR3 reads TGTGCCAGCAGCTTACCAGGGGAGGGCGGCTACACCTTC. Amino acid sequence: CASSLPGEGGYTF.

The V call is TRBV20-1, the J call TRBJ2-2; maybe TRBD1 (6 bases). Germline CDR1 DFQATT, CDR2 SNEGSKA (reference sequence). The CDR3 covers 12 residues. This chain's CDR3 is CSNRVFTGELFF. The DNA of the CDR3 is TGCAGCAACAGGGTCTTCACCGGGGAGCTGTTTTTT.

The CDR3 region is CASSYNRDEQYF. The CDR3 bases are TGTGCCAGCAGTTACAACAGGGACGAGCAGTACTTC. The chain links TRBV6-5 to TRBJ2-7, with D maybe TRBD1 (6 bases). The V end was cut by 2 bases, the J end by 5 bases, with 7 bases between. Germline V gene data show CDR1 as MNHEY and CDR2 as SVGAGI. This CDR3 is built from 12 residues.

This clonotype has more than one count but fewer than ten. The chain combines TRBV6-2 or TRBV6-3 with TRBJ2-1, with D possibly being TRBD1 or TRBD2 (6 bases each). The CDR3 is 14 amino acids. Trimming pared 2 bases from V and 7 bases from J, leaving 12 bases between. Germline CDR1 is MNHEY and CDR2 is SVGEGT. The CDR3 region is CASSYLGGRNEQFF. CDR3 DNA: TGTGCCAGCAGTTACCTGGGGGGCCGGAATGAGCAGTTCTTC.

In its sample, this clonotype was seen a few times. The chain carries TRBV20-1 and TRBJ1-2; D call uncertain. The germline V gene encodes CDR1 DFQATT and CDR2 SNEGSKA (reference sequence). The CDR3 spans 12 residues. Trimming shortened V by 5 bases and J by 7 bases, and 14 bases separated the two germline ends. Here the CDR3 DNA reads TGCAGTGCTGGGGAGTGGGTCGGTGGCTACACCTTC. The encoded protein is CSAGEWVGGYTF.

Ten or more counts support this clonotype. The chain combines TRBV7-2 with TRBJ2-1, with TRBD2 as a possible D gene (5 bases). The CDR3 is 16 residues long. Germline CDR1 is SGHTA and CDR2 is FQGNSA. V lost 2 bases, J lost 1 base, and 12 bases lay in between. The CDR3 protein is CASSLKGQRSYNEQFF. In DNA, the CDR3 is TGTGCCAGCAGCTTAAAAGGCCAGCGGTCCTACAATGAGCAGTTCTTC.

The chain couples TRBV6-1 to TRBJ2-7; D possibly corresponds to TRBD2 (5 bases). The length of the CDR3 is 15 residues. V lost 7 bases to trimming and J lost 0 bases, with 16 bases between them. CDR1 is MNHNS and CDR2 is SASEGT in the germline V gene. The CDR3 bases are TGTGCCAGCACCGTTAATGGACTGGCCTCCTACGAGCAGTACTTC. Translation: CASTVNGLASYEQYF.

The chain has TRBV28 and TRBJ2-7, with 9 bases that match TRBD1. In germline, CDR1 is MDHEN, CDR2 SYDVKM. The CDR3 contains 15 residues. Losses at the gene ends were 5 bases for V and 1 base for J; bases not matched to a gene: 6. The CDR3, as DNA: TGTGCCAGCAGTACAGGGGGCGTGAAATCCTACGAGCAGTACTTC. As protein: CASSTGGVKSYEQYF.

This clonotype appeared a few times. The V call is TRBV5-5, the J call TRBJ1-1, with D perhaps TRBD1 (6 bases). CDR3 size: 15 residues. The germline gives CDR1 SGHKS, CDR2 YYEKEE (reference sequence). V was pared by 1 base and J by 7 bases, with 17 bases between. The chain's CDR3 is CASSLPRGGSDEAFF. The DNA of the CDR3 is TGTGCCAGCAGCTTGCCCAGGGGAGGGAGTGATGAAGCTTTCTTT.

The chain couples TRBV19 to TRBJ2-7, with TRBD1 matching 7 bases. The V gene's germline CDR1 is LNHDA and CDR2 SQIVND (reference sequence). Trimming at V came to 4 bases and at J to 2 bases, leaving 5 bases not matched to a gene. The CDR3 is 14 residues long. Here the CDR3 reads CASSTRTGPYEQYF. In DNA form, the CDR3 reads TGTGCCAGTAGTACCCGGACAGGACCCTACGAGCAGTACTTC.